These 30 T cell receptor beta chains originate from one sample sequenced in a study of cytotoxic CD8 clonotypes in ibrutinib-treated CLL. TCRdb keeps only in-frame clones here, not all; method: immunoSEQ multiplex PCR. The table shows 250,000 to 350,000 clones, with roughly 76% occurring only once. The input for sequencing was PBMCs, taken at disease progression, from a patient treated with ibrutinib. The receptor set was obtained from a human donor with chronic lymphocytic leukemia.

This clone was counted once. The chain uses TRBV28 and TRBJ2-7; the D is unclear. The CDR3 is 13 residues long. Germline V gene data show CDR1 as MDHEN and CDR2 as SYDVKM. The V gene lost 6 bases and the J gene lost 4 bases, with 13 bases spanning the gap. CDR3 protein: CASSMLVRYEQYF. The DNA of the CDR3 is TGTGCCAGCAGCATGTTGGTGAGATACGAGCAGTACTTC.

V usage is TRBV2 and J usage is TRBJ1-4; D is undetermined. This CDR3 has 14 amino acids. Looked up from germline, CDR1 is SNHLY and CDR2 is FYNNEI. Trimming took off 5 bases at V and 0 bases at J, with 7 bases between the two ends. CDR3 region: CASSPTATNEKLFF. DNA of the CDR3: TGTGCCAGCAGTCCGACTGCAACTAATGAAAAACTGTTTTTT.

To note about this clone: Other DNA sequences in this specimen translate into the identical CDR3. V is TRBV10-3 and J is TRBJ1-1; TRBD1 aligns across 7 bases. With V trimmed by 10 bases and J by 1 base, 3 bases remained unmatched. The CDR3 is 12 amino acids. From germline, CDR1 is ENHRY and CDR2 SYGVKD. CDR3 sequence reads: CATRTGNTEAFF. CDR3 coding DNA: TGTGCCACTAGGACAGGGAACACTGAAGCTTTCTTT.

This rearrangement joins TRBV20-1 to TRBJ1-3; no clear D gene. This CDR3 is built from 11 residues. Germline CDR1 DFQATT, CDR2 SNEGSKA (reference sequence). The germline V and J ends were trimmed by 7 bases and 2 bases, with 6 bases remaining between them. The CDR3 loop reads CSGTAGNTIYF. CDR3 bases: TGCAGTGGGACGGCTGGAAACACCATATATTTT.

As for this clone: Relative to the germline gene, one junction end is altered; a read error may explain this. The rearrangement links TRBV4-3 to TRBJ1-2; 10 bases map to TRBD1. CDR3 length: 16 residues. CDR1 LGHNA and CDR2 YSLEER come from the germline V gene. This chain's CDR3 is CASAPGQGPYPYGYIF. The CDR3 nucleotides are TGCGCCAGCGCACCGGGACAGGGGCCGTACCCCTATGGCTACATCTTC.

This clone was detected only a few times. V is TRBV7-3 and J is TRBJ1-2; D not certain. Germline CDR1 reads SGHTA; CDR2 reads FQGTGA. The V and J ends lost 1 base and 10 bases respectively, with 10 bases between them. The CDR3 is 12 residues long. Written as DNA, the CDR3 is TGTGCCAGCAGCTTAAACTCAGGCGACTACACCTTC. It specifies CASSLNSGDYTF.

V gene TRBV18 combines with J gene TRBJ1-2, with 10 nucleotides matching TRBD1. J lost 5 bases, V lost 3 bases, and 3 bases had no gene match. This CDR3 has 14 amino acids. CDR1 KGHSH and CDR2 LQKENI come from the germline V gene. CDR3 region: CASSPRTGGYGYTF. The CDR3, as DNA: TGTGCCAGCTCACCGCGGACAGGGGGGTATGGCTACACCTTC.

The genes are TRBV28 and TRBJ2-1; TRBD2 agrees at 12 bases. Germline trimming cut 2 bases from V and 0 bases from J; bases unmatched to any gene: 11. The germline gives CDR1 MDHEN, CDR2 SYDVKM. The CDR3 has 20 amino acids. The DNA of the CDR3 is TGTGCCAGCAGTTTACTAGTTGGACTAGCGGGAATTATCTCCTACAATGAGCAGTTCTTC. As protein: CASSLLVGLAGIISYNEQFF.

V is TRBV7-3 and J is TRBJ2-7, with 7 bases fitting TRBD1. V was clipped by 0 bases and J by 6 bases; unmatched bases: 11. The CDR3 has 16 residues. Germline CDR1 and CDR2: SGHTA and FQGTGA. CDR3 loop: CASSLTRDSPLSEQYF. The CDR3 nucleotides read TGTGCCAGCAGCTTAACCAGGGACAGCCCCCTCTCCGAGCAGTACTTC.

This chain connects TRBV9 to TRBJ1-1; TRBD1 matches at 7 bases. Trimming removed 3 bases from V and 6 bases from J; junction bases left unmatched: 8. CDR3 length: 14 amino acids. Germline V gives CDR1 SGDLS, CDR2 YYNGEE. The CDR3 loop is CASSARLGGAEAFF. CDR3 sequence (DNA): TGTGCCAGCAGCGCTCGCCTAGGGGGCGCTGAAGCTTTCTTT.

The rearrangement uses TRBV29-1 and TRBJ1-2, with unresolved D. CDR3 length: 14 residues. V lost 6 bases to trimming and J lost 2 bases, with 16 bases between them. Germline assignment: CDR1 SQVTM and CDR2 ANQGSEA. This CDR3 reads CSVEADFTNYGYTF. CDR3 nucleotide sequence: TGCAGCGTCGAGGCGGATTTTACCAACTATGGCTACACCTTC.

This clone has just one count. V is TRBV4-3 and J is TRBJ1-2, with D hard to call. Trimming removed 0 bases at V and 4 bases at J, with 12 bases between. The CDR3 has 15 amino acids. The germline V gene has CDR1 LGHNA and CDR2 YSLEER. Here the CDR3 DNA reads TGCGCCAGCAGCCAAGATCGTTGGGCGATCTATGGCTACACCTTC. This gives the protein CASSQDRWAIYGYTF.

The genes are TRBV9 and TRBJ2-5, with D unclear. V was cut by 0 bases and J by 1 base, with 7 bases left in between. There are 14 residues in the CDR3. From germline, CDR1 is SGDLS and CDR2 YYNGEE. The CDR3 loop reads CASSVDASQETQYF. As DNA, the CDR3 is TGTGCCAGCAGCGTAGATGCATCCCAAGAGACCCAGTACTTC.

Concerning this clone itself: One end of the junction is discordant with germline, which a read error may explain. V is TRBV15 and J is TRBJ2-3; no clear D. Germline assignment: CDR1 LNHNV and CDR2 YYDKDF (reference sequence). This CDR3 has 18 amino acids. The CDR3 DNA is TGTGCCACCAGCAGAGATCTCAAAATGGGCCTATTCACAGATGCGCAGTATTTT. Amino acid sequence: CATSRDLKMGLFTDAQYF.

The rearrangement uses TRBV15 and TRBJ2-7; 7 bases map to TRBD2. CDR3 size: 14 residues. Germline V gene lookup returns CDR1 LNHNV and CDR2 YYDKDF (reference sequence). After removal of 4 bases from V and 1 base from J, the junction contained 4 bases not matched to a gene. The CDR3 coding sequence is TGTGCCACCAGCACGGGGGAGGGATCCTACGAGCAGTACTTC. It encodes CATSTGEGSYEQYF.

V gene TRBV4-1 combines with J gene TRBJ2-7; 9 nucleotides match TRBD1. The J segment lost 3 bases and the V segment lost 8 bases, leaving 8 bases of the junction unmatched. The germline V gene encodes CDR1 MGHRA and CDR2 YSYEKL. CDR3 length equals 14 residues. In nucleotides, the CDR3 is TGCGCCAGCTCCGTGGACAGGGGACTCTACGAGCAGTACTTC. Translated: CASSVDRGLYEQYF.

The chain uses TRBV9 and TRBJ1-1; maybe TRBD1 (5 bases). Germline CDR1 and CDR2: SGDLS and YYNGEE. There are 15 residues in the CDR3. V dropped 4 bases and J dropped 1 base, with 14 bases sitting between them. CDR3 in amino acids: CASSPQQEKNTEAFF. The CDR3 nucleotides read TGTGCCAGCAGCCCTCAACAGGAGAAGAACACTGAAGCTTTCTTT.

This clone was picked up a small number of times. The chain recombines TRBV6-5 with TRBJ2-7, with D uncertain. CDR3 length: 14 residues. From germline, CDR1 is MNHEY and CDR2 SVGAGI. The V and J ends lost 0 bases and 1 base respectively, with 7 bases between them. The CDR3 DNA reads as TGTGCCAGCAGTTACTCGATGGGGTCCTACGAGCAGTACTTC. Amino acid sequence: CASSYSMGSYEQYF.

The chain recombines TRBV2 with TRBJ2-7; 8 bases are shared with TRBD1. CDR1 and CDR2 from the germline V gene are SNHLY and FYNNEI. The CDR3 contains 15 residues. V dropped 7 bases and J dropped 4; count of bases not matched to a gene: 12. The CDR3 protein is CASTTFGTGDYEQYF. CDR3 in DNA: TGTGCCAGCACCACGTTTGGGACAGGTGATTACGAGCAGTACTTC.

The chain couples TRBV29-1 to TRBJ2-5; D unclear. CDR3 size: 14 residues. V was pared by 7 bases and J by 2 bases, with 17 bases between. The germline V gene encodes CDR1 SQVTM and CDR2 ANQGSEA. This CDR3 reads CSAYTDILQETQYF. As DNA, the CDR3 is TGCAGCGCCTATACTGACATTTTGCAAGAGACCCAGTACTTC.

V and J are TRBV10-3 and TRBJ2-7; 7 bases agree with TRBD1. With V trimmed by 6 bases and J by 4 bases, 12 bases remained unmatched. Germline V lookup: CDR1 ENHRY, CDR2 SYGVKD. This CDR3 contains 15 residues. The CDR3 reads CAISSSWDRRYEQYF. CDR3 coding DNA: TGTGCCATCAGCTCCTCCTGGGACAGACGATACGAGCAGTACTTC.

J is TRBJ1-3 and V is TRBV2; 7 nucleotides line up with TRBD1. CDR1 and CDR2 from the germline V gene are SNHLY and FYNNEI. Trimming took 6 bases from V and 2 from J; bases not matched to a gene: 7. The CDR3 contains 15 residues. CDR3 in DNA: TGTGCCAGCAGACGGGACAGAAGGGCTGGAAACACCATATATTTT. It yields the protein CASRRDRRAGNTIYF.

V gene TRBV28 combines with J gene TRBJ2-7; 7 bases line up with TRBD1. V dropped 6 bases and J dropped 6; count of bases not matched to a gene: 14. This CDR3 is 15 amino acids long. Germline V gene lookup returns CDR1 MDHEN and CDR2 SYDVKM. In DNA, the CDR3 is TGTGCCAGCAGCTCGTCCGGGACAGCCCCCCGCGAGCAGTACTTC. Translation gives CASSSSGTAPREQYF. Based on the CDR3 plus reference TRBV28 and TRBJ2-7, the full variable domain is DVKVTQSSRYLVKRTGEKVFLECVQDMDHENMFWYRQDPGLGLRLIYFSYDVKMKEKGDIPEGYSVSREKKERFSLILESASTNQTSMYLCASSSSGTAPREQYFGPGTRLTVT.

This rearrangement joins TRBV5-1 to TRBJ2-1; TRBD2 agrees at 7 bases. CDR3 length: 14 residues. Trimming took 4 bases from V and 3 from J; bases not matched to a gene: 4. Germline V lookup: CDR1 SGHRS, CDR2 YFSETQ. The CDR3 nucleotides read TGCGCCAGCAGCCCCGGGGGGAACTACAATGAGCAGTTCTTC. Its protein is CASSPGGNYNEQFF. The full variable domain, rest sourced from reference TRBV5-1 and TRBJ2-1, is KAGVTQTPRYLIKTRGQQVTLSCSPISGHRSVSWYQQTPGQGLQFLFEYFSETQRNKGNFPGRFSGRQFSNSRSEMNVSTLELGDSALYLCASSPGGNYNEQFFGPGTRLTVL.

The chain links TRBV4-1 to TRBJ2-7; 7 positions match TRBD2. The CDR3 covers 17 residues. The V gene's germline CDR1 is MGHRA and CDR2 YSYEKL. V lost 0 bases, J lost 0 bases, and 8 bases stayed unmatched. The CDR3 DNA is TGCGCCAGCAGCCAAGAATTGGGCGGGGGTTCCTCCTACGAGCAGTACTTC. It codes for CASSQELGGGSSYEQYF.

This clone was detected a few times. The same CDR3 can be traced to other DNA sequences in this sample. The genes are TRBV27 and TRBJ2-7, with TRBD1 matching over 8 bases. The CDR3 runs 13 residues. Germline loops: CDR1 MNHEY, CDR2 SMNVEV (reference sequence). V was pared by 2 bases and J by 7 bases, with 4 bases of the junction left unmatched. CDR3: CASSLRTGYEQYF. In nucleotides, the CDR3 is TGTGCCAGCAGTTTACGGACAGGGTATGAGCAGTACTTC.

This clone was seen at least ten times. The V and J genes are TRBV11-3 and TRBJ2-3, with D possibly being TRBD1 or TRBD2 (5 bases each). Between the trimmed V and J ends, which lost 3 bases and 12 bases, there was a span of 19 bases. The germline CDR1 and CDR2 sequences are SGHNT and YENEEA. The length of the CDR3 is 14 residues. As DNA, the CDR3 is TGTGCCAGCAGCTTTGGTGGGACGGACTCAAGACAGTATTTT. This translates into CASSFGGTDSRQYF.

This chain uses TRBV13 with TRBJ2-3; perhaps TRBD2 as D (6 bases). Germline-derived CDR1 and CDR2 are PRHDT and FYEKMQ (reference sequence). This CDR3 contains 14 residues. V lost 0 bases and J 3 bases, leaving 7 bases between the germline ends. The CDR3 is CASSLGTRTDTQYF. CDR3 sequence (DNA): TGTGCCAGCAGCTTAGGGACTAGGACAGATACGCAGTATTTT.

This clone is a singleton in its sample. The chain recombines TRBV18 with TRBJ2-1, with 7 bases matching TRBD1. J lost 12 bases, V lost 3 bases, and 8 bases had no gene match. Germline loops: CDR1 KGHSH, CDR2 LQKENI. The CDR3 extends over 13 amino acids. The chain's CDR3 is CASSPYDRVGQFF. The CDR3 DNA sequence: TGTGCCAGCTCACCGTACGACAGGGTAGGGCAGTTCTTC.

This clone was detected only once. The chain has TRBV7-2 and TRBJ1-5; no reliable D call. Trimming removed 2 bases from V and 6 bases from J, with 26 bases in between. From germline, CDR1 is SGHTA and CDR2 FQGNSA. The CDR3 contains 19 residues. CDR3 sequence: CASSLLLPGTWGWAQPQHF. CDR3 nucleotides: TGTGCCAGCAGCTTATTGTTGCCGGGTACTTGGGGATGGGCTCAGCCCCAGCATTTT.